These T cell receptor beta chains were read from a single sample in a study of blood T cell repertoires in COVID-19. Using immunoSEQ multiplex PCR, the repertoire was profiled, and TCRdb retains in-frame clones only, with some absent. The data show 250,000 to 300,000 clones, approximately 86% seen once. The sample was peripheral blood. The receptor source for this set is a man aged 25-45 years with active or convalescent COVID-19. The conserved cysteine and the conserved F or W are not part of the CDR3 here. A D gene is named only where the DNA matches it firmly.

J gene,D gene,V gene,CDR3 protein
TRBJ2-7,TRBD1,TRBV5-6,ASSLWGPYMGQSYEQY
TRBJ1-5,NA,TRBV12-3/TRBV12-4,ASSLYGGQPQH
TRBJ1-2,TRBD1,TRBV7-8,ASSARDSSRGYT
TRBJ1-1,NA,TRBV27,ASSLAGWETEAF
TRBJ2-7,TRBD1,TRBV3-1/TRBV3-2,ASGTPWDRTYEQY
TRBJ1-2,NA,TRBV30,AWTRRRQSANGYT
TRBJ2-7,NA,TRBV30,AWSAGGYEQY
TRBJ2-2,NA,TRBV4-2,ASSQEWAITGELF
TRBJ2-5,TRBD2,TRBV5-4,ASSFGLAGGQETQY
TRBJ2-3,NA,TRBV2,ASSSESSRPADTQY
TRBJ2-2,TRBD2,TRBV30,AWSGTSGFTGELF
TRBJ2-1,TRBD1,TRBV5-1,ASSSNSRTGDNEQF
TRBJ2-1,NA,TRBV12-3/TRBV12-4,ASSLGGGNEQF
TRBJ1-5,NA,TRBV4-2,ASSQDGGDYSNQPQH
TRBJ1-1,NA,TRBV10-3,AISGAGMNTEAF
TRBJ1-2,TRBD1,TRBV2,ASSEQGRGYGYT
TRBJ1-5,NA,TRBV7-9,ASSRGGAGWNQPQH
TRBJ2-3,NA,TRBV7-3,ASSAGMKGTDTQY
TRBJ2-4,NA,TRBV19,ASTAVPKNIQY
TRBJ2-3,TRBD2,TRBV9,ASSADLAGAITDTQY
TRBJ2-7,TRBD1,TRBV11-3,ASSRLTGSSYEQY
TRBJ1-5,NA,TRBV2,ASKQGSNQPQH
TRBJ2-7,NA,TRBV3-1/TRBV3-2,ASSQGYRHYEQY
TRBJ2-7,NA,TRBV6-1,ASSESIEQY
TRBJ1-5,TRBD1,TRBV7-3,ASSPTAGQGSNQPQH
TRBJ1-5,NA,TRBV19,ASSGSSNQPQH
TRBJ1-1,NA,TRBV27,ASSPRTLNTEAF
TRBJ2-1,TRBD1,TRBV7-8,ASSFLVGTVNEQF
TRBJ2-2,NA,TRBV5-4,ASSFEGNTGELF
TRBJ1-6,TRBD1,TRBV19,ASSGDSTGSPLH
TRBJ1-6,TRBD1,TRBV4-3,ASSLGDRGLGSYNSPLH
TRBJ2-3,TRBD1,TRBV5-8,ASSLTRTGSFGASTDTQY
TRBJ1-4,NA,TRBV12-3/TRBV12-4,ASHSGEKLF
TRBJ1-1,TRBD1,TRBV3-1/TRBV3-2,ASTQGGVATEAF
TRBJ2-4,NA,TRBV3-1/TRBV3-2,ASSRTVLAKNIQY
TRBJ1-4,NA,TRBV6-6,ASYRLGGRNEKLF
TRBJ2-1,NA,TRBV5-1,ASSVGGGRYNEQF
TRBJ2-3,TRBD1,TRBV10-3,AATPGQASRTQY
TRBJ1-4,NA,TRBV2,ASSEPPGVNEKLF
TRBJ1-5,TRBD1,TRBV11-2,ASSLEQGPHPQH
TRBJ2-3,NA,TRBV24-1,ATSDLTSNTQY
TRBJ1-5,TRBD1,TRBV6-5,ASSYDRGPNQPQH
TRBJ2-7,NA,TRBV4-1,ASSETGYEQY
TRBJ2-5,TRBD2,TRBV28,ASSTGGTRGAGTQY
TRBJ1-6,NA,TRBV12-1,ASSWDRVTH
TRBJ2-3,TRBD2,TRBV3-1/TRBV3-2,ASSQDRLAGAASADTQY
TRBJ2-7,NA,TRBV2,ASSDSGYEQY
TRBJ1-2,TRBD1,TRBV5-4,ASSSGTVDYGYT
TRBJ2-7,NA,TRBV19,ASSIGTDDDEQY
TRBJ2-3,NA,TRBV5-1,ASSLSDFLRWGVDTQY